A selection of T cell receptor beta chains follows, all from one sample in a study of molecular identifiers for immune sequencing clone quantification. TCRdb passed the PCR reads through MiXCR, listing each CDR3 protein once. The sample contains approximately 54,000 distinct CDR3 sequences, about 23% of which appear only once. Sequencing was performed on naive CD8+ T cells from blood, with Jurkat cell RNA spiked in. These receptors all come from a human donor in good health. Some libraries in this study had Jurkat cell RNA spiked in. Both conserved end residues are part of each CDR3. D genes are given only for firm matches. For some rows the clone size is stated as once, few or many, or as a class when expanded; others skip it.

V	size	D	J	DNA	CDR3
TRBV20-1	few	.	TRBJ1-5	TGCAGTGCTAGAGATCTGGGGGTACGGCAGCCCCAGCATTTT	CSARDLGVRQPQHF
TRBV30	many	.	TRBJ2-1	TGTGCCTGGAGTGACAATGAGCAGTTCTTC	CAWSDNEQFF
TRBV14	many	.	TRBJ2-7	TGTGCCAGCAGCCAAGATCCCGCGTCTAGCTCCTACGAGCAGTACTTC	CASSQDPASSSYEQYF
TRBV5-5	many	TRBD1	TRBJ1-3	TGTGCCAGCAGCAGCCGGGACAGGGTGCGTCGGATCGATCACACCATATATTTT	CASSSRDRVRRIDHTIYF
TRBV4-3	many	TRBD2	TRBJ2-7	TGCGCCAGCAGCCAAGCGGTAGCGGGAGCCTACGAGCAGTACTTC	CASSQAVAGAYEQYF
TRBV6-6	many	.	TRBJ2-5	TGTGCCAGCAGTTACTCGTGGGGTCCCCAAGAGACCCAGTACTTC	CASSYSWGPQETQYF
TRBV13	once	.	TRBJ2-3	TGTGCCAGCAGCTTAGAGCAAGATACGCAGTATTTT	CASSLEQDTQYF
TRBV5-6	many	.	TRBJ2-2	TGTGCCAGCAGCCACAGTGGCGGGGAGCTGTTTTTT	CASSHSGGELFF
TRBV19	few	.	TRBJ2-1	TGTGCCAGTAGTATAAGGGACGGAACGGAGCAGTTCTTC	CASSIRDGTEQFF
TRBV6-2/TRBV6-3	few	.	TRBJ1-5	TGTGCCAGCAGTTCCAGGCCCCTCCTAGTTAACAATCAGCCCCAGCATTTT	CASSSRPLLVNNQPQHF
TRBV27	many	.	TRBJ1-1	TGTGCCAGCAGCTATACATTGAACACTGAAGCTTTCTTT	CASSYTLNTEAFF
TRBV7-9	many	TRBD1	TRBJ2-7	TGTGCCAGCAGCCTTGACAGGGTCCTCTACGAGCAGTACTTC	CASSLDRVLYEQYF
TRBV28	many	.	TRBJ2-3	TGTGCCAGCAGTTTACAGAGCACAGATACGCAGTATTTT	CASSLQSTDTQYF
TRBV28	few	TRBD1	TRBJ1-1	TGTGCCAGCAGGGAACAGGGGTTGTTAATGAACACTGAAGCTTTCTTT	CASREQGLLMNTEAFF
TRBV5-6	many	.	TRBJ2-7	TGTGCCAGCAGCCTAGCCTCCTCCGAGCAGTACTTC	CASSLASSEQYF
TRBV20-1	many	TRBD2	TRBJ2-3	TGCAGTGCTAGAGATTCGGCACTAGCGGGGGTCGGGGCAGATACGCAGTATTTT	CSARDSALAGVGADTQYF
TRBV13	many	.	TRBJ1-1	TGTGCCAGCAGCTTAATTGGGACTACGGACACTGAAGCTTTCTTT	CASSLIGTTDTEAFF
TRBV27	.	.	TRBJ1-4	TGTGCCAGCAGCACTAGGGGATACGAGGAAAAACTGTTTTTT	CASSTRGYEEKLFF
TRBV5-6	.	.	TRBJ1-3	TGTGCCAGCAGCTACCTGGCGGGGTTGGACACCATATATTTT	CASSYLAGLDTIYF
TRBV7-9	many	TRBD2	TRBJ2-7	TGTGCCAGCAGCCACGTTGCACGGGAGGGCGAGCAGTACTTC	CASSHVAREGEQYF
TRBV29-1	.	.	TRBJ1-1	TGCAGCGGCCGGTGGGCCTACACTGAAGCTCTCTTT	CSGRWAYTEALF
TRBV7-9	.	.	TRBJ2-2	TGTGCCAGCCCCCACCCGGAAGGCTACACCGGGGAGCTGTTTTTT	CASPHPEGYTGELFF
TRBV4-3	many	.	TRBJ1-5	TGCGCCAGCAGCCAAGATTCCCCACGGGGTTCTAATCAGCCCCAGCATTTT	CASSQDSPRGSNQPQHF
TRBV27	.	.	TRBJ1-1	TGTGCCAGCAAATCTCCTCGGCAGGGCCTTCTGAGAGCTTTCTTT	CASKSPRQGLLRAFF
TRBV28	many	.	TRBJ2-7	TGTGCCAGCAGTTCCCGGGTGGCTCCCTACGAGCAGTACTTC	CASSSRVAPYEQYF
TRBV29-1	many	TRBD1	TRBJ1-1	TGCAGCGTTGAGACAGGGGTGAACACTGAAGCTTTCTTT	CSVETGVNTEAFF
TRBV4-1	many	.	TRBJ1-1	TGCGCCAGCAGCCAAGGGGCGCGGGCGGTCACTGAAGCTTTCTTT	CASSQGARAVTEAFF
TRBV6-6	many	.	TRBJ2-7	TGTGCCAGCAGTATCCTAGCCCGCGAGCAGTACTTC	CASSILAREQYF
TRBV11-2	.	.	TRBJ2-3	TGTGCCAGCAGCTCCTCAGGGGCGGCGGATCGCACAGATACGCAGTATTTT	CASSSSGAADRTDTQYF
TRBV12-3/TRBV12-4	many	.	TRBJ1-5	TGTGCCAGCAGTTTCGGGGAAACAGGACAGCCCCAGCATTTT	CASSFGETGQPQHF
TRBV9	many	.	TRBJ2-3	TGTGCCAGCAGCGTAGGTCTGGGGATGGGCACAGATACGCAGTATTTT	CASSVGLGMGTDTQYF
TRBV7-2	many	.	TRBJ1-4	TGTGCCAGCAGCTTCTTAGATGAAAAACTGTTTTTT	CASSFLDEKLFF
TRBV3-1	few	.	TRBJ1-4	TGTGCCAGCAGCCCCTCAGGGTCGGTTGCAACTAATGAAAAACTGTTTTTT	CASSPSGSVATNEKLFF
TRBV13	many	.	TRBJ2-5	TGTGCCAGCAGCTTAGCCGGCGGGGGCAAAGAGACCCAGTACTTC	CASSLAGGGKETQYF
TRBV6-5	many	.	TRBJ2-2	TGTGCCAGCAGCGGCGGTGTCACTTGGACCGGGGAGCTGTTTTTT	CASSGGVTWTGELFF
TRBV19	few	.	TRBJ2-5	TGTGCCGTCAAAGGACTGAGCCAAGAGACCCAGTACTTC	CAVKGLSQETQYF
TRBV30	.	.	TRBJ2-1	TGTGCCCGGAGACCTCACAATGAGCAGTCCTTC	CARRPHNEQSF
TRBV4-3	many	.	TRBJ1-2	TGCGCCAGCAGCCAAGATAGATGGCAGGGCTATGGCTACACCTTC	CASSQDRWQGYGYTF
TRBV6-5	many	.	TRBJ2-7	TGTGCCAGCAGGGCGGGACAGATATACGAGCAGTACTTC	CASRAGQIYEQYF
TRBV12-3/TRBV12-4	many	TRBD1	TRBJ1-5	TGTGCCAGCAGTCCGGGGGATCTGACAGGGGTTAAGCATTTT	CASSPGDLTGVKHF
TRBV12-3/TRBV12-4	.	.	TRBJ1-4	TGTGCCAGCAGTTTAAACAGTGCAACTAATGAAAAACTGTTTTTT	CASSLNSATNEKLFF
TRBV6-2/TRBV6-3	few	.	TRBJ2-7	TGTGCCAGCAGTTACTCGTGGGGGGTCCGTCGCGAGCAGTACTTC	CASSYSWGVRREQYF
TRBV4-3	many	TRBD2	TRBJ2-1	TGCGCCAGCAGCCACTACCGACTAGCGGGCTACAATGAGCAGTTCTTC	CASSHYRLAGYNEQFF
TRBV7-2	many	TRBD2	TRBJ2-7	TGTGCCAGCAGCTTAACTAGCGGGGGTTCCGAGCAGTACTTC	CASSLTSGGSEQYF
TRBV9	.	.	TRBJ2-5	TGTGCCAGCAGCGTAGTTCCAGGGTCGCAGGAAACCCAGTACTTC	CASSVVPGSQETQYF
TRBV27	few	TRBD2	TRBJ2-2	TGTGCCAGCAGTTTCGCGGGAGGAGTTTTTAGCACCGGGGAGCTGTTTTTT	CASSFAGGVFSTGELFF
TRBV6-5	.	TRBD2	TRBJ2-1	TGTGCCAGCAGTTCCCCGACTAGCGGGGGCGCCTACAATGAGCAGTTCTTC	CASSSPTSGGAYNEQFF
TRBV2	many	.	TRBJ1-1	TGTGCCAGCAACGAAGGCTGGGCGAACACTGAAGCTTTCTTT	CASNEGWANTEAFF
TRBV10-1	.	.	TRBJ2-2	TGCGCCAGCAGTGAGTCAGGTGATACCGGGGAGCTGTTTTTT	CASSESGDTGELFF
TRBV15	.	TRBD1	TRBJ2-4	TGTGCCACCAGCAGAGATCCGGGTGACAGGGGGGCTCTAGCCAAAAACATTCAGTACTTC	CATSRDPGDRGALAKNIQYF
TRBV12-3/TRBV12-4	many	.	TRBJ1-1	TGTGCCAGCAGAGCTTTGGGGAACACTGAAGCTTTCTTT	CASRALGNTEAFF
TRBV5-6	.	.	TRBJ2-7	TGTGCCAGCAGGAAGCACGAGCAGGGGGGCCCCTACGAGCAGTACTTC	CASRKHEQGGPYEQYF